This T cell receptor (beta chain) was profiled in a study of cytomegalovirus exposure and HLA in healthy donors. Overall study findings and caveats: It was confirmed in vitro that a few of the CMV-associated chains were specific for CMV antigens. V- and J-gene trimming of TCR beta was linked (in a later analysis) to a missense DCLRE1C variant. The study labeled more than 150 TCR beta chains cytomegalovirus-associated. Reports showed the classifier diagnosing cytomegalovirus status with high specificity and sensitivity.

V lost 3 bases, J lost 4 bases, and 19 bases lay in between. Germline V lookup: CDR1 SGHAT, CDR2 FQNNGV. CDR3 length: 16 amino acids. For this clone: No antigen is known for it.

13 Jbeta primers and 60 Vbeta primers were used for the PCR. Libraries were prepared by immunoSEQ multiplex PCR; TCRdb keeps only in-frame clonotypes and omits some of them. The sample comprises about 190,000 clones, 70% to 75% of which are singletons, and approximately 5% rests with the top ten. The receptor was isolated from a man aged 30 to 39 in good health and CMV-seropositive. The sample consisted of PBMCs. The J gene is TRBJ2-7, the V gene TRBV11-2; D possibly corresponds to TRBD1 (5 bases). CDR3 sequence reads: CASSFSNRLESYEQYF. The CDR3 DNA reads TGTGCCAGCAGCTTTTCCAACAGGCTGGAATCTTACGAGCAGTACTTC.